The T cell receptor beta chain under discussion was sequenced for a study of blood T cell repertoires in COVID-19. Germline V lookup: CDR1 SGHTA, CDR2 FQGNSA. The CDR3 sequence is 15 residues long. V was pared by 4 bases and J by 5 bases, with 7 bases of the junction left unmatched. The repertoire was sequenced with immunoSEQ multiplex PCR; TCRdb's copy has only in-frame clones and lacks some. Among around 19,000 clones listed, more than 65% were seen once. The rearrangement uses TRBV7-2 and TRBJ2-5, with 10 bases aligning to TRBD2. The source of this sequence is a man of 80 years or more with acute or convalescent COVID-19. The sequenced sample was peripheral blood. For the CDR3, the DNA is TGTGCCAGCAGCTCAAGTCAGCGGGAGGGGGAGACCCAGTACTTC. Translation: CASSSSQREGETQYF. Drawing the rest from reference TRBV7-2 and TRBJ2-5, the complete variable domain is GAGVSQSPSNKVTEKGKDVELRCDPISGHTALYWYRQSLGQGLEFLIYFQGNSAPDKSGLPSDRFSAERTGGSVSTLTIQRTQQEDSAVYLCASSSSQREGETQYFGPGTRLLVL.